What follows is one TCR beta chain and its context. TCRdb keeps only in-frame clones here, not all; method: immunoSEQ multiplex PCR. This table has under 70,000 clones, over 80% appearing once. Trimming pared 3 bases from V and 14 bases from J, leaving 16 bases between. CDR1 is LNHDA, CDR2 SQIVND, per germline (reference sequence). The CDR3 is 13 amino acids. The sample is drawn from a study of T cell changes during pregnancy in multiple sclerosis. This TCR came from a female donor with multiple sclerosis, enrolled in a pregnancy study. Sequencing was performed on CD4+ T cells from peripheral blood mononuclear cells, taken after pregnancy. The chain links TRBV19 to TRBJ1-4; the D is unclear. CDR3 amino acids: CASSIEAAARLFF. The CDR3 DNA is TGTGCCAGTAGTATTGAGGCGGCAGCCCGGCTGTTTTTT.